This T cell receptor (beta chain) originates from a study of breast tumors, draining lymph nodes, adjacent tissues. Whole-study findings and limits: That most tumor T cells come from lymph nodes remained unproven. Findings are consistent with lymph node origin and intratumoral expansion of most tumor T cells. Compared with lymph nodes, tumors were less diverse; compared with nontumor tissue, more. Compared with basal-like, luminal-like tumors shared significantly more repertoire with nontumor tissue.

V was trimmed by 8 bases and J by 2 bases, leaving 15 bases between them. The CDR3 has 14 amino acids. Germline CDR1 reads MDHEN; CDR2 reads SYDVKM. Axillary draining lymph nodes of breast cancer patients supplied the node samples. TCRdb fed the multiplex PCR reads into MiXCR, producing one record per CDR3 protein. The sample lists around 130,000 distinct CDR3 sequences; approximately 21% were seen once. This clonotype appeared many times. What it binds is not known. J is TRBJ1-2 and V is TRBV28; D call uncertain. Input material: axillary lymph node tissue. This clonotype originated in a female donor with breast cancer. Some clones in this sample may be carry-over from other donors' samples. The CDR3 reads CASQVKLWNYGYTF. The CDR3 DNA reads as TGTGCCAGCCAGGTAAAATTGTGGAACTATGGCTACACCTTC.